The T cell receptor (beta chain) described here comes from a study of blood T cell repertoires in COVID-19. Study details: The United States, Italy and Spain were the sources of the acute and convalescent COVID-19 samples. In each case, the material was cDNA or gDNA derived from T cells, B-cell-depleted T cells, or PBMCs.

As handled by the study authors: The authors estimated nucleated cell counts from reference gene primer amplification. Repertoires were generated with immunoSEQ multiplex PCR, while TCRdb's copy carries only in-frame clones and drops some. The V and J calls and clone size were taken over from that table, and D and trimming were inferred from the DNA. This table holds around 100,000 clones, 75% to 95% found once. Trimming removed 1 base from V and 11 bases from J; junction bases left unmatched: 16. The germline V gene has CDR1 SGHVS and CDR2 FQNEAQ. The CDR3 is made up of 17 amino acids. V usage is TRBV7-8 and J usage is TRBJ2-2; 7 bases map to TRBD2. Sequenced material: peripheral blood. This TCR came from a man aged 50 to 60 with acute or convalescent COVID-19. In DNA, the CDR3 is TGTGCCAGCAGCTTAGACCGAGCGGGGCTCCAGTCAGACGAGCTGTTTTTT. Its translation: CASSLDRAGLQSDELFF.